One sample yielded the 30 T cell receptor beta chains listed below, sequenced in a study of CD8+ T cells in alopecia areata. Described treatment: oral pan-JAK inhibitor, 5-10 mg twice daily. The authors extracted RNA and reverse transcribed it into cDNA as the sequencing template. Assay used: immunoSEQ multiplex PCR; TCRdb lists only in-frame clones, some missing. The table includes about 180,000 clones, 58% detected once. Here the sequenced sample was CD4+ T cells sorted from blood, taken at roughly week 58, from a patient treated with tofacitinib. These receptors came from a human donor with alopecia areata.

This clone was seen more than once but under ten times. The J gene is TRBJ1-2, the V gene TRBV10-3, with TRBD1 as a possible D gene (6 bases). Germline CDR1 is ENHRY and CDR2 is SYGVKD. The V gene lost 7 bases and the J gene lost 8 bases, with 17 bases spanning the gap. The CDR3 spans 13 residues. The CDR3 DNA follows: TGTGCCATCACCCGACAGGCCGAGGGGGGCTACACCTTC. Translation: CAITRQAEGGYTF.

This chain links TRBV30 with TRBJ1-6; 7 bases agree with TRBD1. Germline CDR1 and CDR2: GTSNPN and SVGIG (reference sequence). V was pared by 2 bases and J by 7 bases, with 2 bases of the junction left unmatched. This CDR3 contains 13 residues. The CDR3 here is CAWSTRGNSPLHF. For the CDR3, the DNA is TGTGCCTGGAGTACCAGGGGGAATTCACCCCTCCACTTT.

This clone was counted a few times. This sequence joins TRBV5-5 and TRBJ2-5; D is possibly TRBD1 (6 bases). V shed 4 bases and J shed 4 bases, with 17 bases lying between them. Germline V gene data show CDR1 as SGHKS and CDR2 as YYEKEE (reference sequence). This CDR3 contains 15 residues. The CDR3 spells CASSQVLGAIETQYF. The CDR3 DNA reads TGTGCCAGCAGCCAAGTGCTGGGGGCAATAGAGACCCAGTACTTC.

The rearrangement joins TRBV27 to TRBJ2-3; 9 bases agree with TRBD2. This CDR3 is 16 amino acids long. Per germline, CDR1 MNHEY and CDR2 SMNVEV (reference sequence). After removal of 3 bases from V and 0 bases from J, the junction contained 4 bases not matched to a gene. This chain's CDR3 is CASSFSGGWSTDTQYF. The CDR3 bases are TGTGCCAGCAGTTTTAGCGGGGGATGGAGCACAGATACGCAGTATTTT.

In this sample, this clone turned up many times. The chain combines TRBV30 with TRBJ2-7; 7 bases are shared with TRBD1. With 5 bases clipped from V and 2 bases from J, the junction kept 6 bases outside the gene matches. The CDR3 runs to 13 residues. Germline assignment: CDR1 GTSNPN and CDR2 SVGIG (reference sequence). The CDR3 coding sequence is TGTGCCTGGCACCGGGACAGACCCTACGAGCAGTACTTC. It codes for CAWHRDRPYEQYF.

The chain joins TRBV15 to TRBJ2-5; no clear D. Per germline, CDR1 LNHNV and CDR2 YYDKDF (reference sequence). The CDR3 length is 14 residues. Trimming cost V 0 bases and J 3 bases, with 8 bases left between them. The CDR3 loop is CATSREPGKETQYF. CDR3 coding DNA: TGTGCCACCAGCAGAGAACCGGGTAAAGAGACCCAGTACTTC.

The chain joins TRBV5-6 to TRBJ2-3, with D possibly matching TRBD2 (5 bases). V was pared by 4 bases and J by 1 base, with 16 bases between. This CDR3 has 16 residues. Germline V gene lookup returns CDR1 SGHDT and CDR2 YYEEEE. CDR3 protein: CASSARVGRGTDTQYF. CDR3 coding DNA: TGTGCCAGCAGCGCGAGGGTTGGTCGTGGCACAGATACGCAGTATTTT.

The CDR3 DNA sequence: TGTGCCAGCAGCGACGGGTCAGGCCCAGGTGAGCAGTTCTTC. Encoded protein: CASSDGSGPGEQFF. The chain is built from TRBV7-8 and TRBJ2-1; D uncertain. The germline V gene has CDR1 SGHVS and CDR2 FQNEAQ. V lost 5 bases to trimming and J lost 9 bases, with 17 bases between them. CDR3 length: 14 residues.

The table lists this clone with a few counts. The chain recombines TRBV29-1 with TRBJ1-1, with 7 nucleotides matching TRBD1. The CDR3 totals 13 residues. The trim removed 7 bases at V and 6 bases at J, leaving 11 bases unmatched. CDR1 and CDR2 (germline): SQVTM, ANQGSEA. The DNA of the CDR3 is TGCAGCGCCCGACAGGGTTCTATCCCTGAAGCTTTCTTT. This translates into CSARQGSIPEAFF.

This clone appeared a few times. The J gene is TRBJ2-7, the V gene TRBV5-1; D call uncertain. V lost 1 base, J lost 6 bases, and 11 bases lay in between. Germline CDR1 is SGHRS and CDR2 is YFSETQ. The length of the CDR3 is 13 residues. CDR3 coding DNA: TGCGCCAGCAGCTTGCAGGTGGGCTCCGAGCAGTACTTC. The encoded protein is CASSLQVGSEQYF.

The gene calls are TRBV7-9 and TRBJ2-7; D uncertain. Germline lookup yields CDR1 SEHNR and CDR2 FQNEAQ (reference sequence). This CDR3 region has 14 residues. V gave up 5 bases and J gave up 1 base, with 12 bases separating them. The CDR3 sequence is CASSQIPGSYEQYF. In DNA, the CDR3 is TGTGCCAGCAGCCAAATCCCAGGATCCTACGAGCAGTACTTC.

V is TRBV30 and J is TRBJ2-2; no clear D gene. Trimming shortened V by 2 bases and J by 6 bases, and 10 bases separated the two germline ends. This CDR3 has 13 residues. The germline V gene has CDR1 GTSNPN and CDR2 SVGIG (reference sequence). For the CDR3, the DNA is TGTGCCTGGAGTCCTATTGTGGCCGGGGAGCTGTTTTTT. Residues: CAWSPIVAGELFF.

The rearrangement joins TRBV5-4 to TRBJ2-1; TRBD2 might be the D (6 bases). Germline V CDR1 and CDR2: SGHNT, YYREEE (reference sequence). The CDR3 has 15 residues. Trimming removed 4 bases from V and 1 base from J, with 12 bases in between. This CDR3 is CASSTGLASYNEQFF. Written as DNA, the CDR3 is TGTGCCAGCAGCACGGGACTGGCATCCTACAATGAGCAGTTCTTC.

The genes are TRBV7-9 and TRBJ2-5; 7 positions match TRBD2. The germline CDR1 and CDR2 sequences are SEHNR and FQNEAQ (reference sequence). This CDR3 is 14 amino acids long. The ends lost 3 bases at V and 2 bases at J; junction bases unmatched: 3. Here the CDR3 reads CASSFERGQETQYF. As DNA, the CDR3 is TGTGCCAGCAGCTTTGAGCGGGGACAAGAGACCCAGTACTTC.

This clone was found a few times. The J gene is TRBJ2-3, the V gene TRBV29-1; D might be TRBD2 (5 bases). Between the trimmed V and J ends, which lost 7 bases and 0 bases, there was a span of 11 bases. The germline V gene encodes CDR1 SQVTM and CDR2 ANQGSEA. CDR3 length: 13 residues. CDR3 sequence reads: CSGGNPSTDTQYF. The CDR3 region has the DNA TGCAGCGGAGGGAATCCTAGCACAGATACGCAGTATTTT.

This chain connects TRBV5-6 to TRBJ1-2, with unresolved D. The CDR3 is 12 residues long. Per germline, CDR1 SGHDT and CDR2 YYEEEE. V lost 4 bases and J 2 bases, leaving 6 bases between the germline ends. DNA for the CDR3: TGTGCCAGCAGCCGAGAGAACTATGGCTACACCTTC. Translation gives CASSRENYGYTF. Variable domain in full (rest from reference TRBV5-6 and TRBJ1-2): DAGVTQSPTHLIKTRGQQVTLRCSPKSGHDTVSWYQQALGQGPQFIFQYYEEEERQRGNFPDRFSGHQFPNYSSELNVNALLLGDSALYLCASSRENYGYTFGSGTRLTVV.

This chain uses TRBV5-4 with TRBJ2-1, with 10 nucleotides matching TRBD2. V lost 2 bases and J lost 3; bases outside the gene matches: 2. CDR1 SGHNT and CDR2 YYREEE come from the germline V gene (reference sequence). The CDR3 has 15 amino acids. The CDR3 DNA sequence: TGTGCCAGCAGCTTCGGACTAGCGGTCTACAATGAGCAGTTCTTC. Its translation: CASSFGLAVYNEQFF.

The V gene is TRBV29-1, the J gene TRBJ2-1, with 9 nucleotides matching TRBD1. The CDR3 covers 14 residues. V lost 4 bases and J lost 8; bases outside the gene matches: 9. Germline V gene sequence: CDR1 SQVTM, CDR2 ANQGSEA. In DNA, the CDR3 is TGCAGCGTTGTAGTGGGGACAGGGCCCCATGAGCAGTTCTTC. Translation: CSVVVGTGPHEQFF.

This clone was observed a few times. The gene calls are TRBV25-1 and TRBJ1-3; D perhaps matches TRBD1 (5 bases). The CDR3 runs to 14 residues. V lost 3 bases to trimming and J lost 7 bases, with 13 bases between them. CDR1 MGHDK and CDR2 SYGVNS come from the germline V gene. CDR3 protein: CASSDRGRRNTIYF. The CDR3 region has the DNA TGTGCCAGCAGTGATAGGGGCAGGCGGAACACCATATATTTT.

V usage is TRBV10-3 and J usage is TRBJ2-5, with 8 nucleotides matching TRBD2. V lost 3 bases, J lost 7 bases, and 13 bases stayed unmatched. The CDR3 totals 16 residues. Germline-derived CDR1 and CDR2 are ENHRY and SYGVKD. The CDR3 is CAISELPGLAGGTQYF. CDR3 coding DNA: TGTGCCATCAGTGAACTACCAGGGCTAGCGGGTGGGACCCAGTACTTC.

In this sample, this clone turned up once. The chain is built from TRBV6-1 and TRBJ2-7; D could derive from TRBD1 or TRBD2 (5 bases each). The CDR3 is 15 residues long. The V end was cut by 3 bases, the J end by 2 bases, with 14 bases between. Germline CDR1 MNHNS, CDR2 SASEGT. CDR3 bases: TGTGCCAGCAGTGAGTCAGGGACCGGACCCTACGAGCAGTACTTC. Protein product: CASSESGTGPYEQYF.

This chain links TRBV5-1 with TRBJ2-7; 7 bases align to TRBD1. This CDR3 region has 13 residues. After removal of 8 bases from V and 4 bases from J, the junction contained 9 bases not matched to a gene. CDR1 is SGHRS and CDR2 is YFSETQ in the germline V gene. The chain's CDR3 is CASAPDRVYEQYF. The CDR3 nucleotides are TGCGCCAGTGCCCCCGACAGGGTATACGAGCAGTACTTC.

This clone has more than one count but fewer than ten. The chain employs TRBV18 and TRBJ1-2, with D possibly matching TRBD1 (6 bases). Deletions cut 3 bases from V and 1 base from J, with 6 bases between. CDR1 is KGHSH, CDR2 LQKENI, per germline. This CDR3 contains 13 residues. The CDR3 DNA sequence: TGTGCCAGCTCACCGGACAGTAACTATGGCTACACCTTC. Its protein product is CASSPDSNYGYTF.

The rearrangement uses TRBV27 and TRBJ2-2; possibly TRBD1 for D (6 bases). Germline V gene lookup returns CDR1 MNHEY and CDR2 SMNVEV (reference sequence). V was pared by 8 bases and J by 6 bases, with 13 bases between. This CDR3 region has 13 residues. In nucleotides, the CDR3 is TGTGCCAGCGCTTTAGGGGGATCCGGGGAGCTGTTTTTT. Protein: CASALGGSGELFF.

This clone has just a few counts. The chain joins TRBV9 to TRBJ2-5, with TRBD2 matching over 9 bases. There are 16 residues in the CDR3. Per germline, CDR1 SGDLS and CDR2 YYNGEE. V lost 1 base to trimming and J lost 1 base; unmatched junction nucleotides: 5. CDR3 region: CASSVWGLASQETQYF. CDR3 sequence (DNA): TGTGCCAGCAGCGTATGGGGACTAGCATCCCAAGAGACCCAGTACTTC.

A few counts support this clone. V gene TRBV7-9 combines with J gene TRBJ1-3; unclear D gene. Looked up from germline, CDR1 is SEHNR and CDR2 is FQNEAQ (reference sequence). CDR3 length equals 14 residues. V lost 4 bases and J lost 0, with 7 bases in between. CDR3 sequence: CASSSAVSGNTIYF. For the CDR3, the DNA is TGTGCCAGCAGCTCGGCAGTCTCTGGAAACACCATATATTTT.

J is TRBJ1-5 and V is TRBV4-2; the D is unclear. Germline lookup yields CDR1 LGHNA and CDR2 YNFKEQ. The CDR3 runs 15 residues. Deletions cut 0 bases from V and 0 bases from J, with 6 bases between. The CDR3 nucleotides are TGTGCCAGCAGCCAAGACATGATTAGCAATCAGCCCCAGCATTTT. Its protein is CASSQDMISNQPQHF.

This clone was observed a few times. J is TRBJ1-4 and V is TRBV30, with D possibly matching TRBD1 (6 bases). Trimming shortened V by 0 bases and J by 7 bases, and 9 bases separated the two germline ends. The CDR3 contains 13 residues. CDR1 and CDR2 (germline): GTSNPN, SVGIG (reference sequence). This CDR3 is CAWSVQGSEKLFF. As DNA, the CDR3 is TGTGCCTGGAGTGTACAGGGATCTGAAAAACTGTTTTTT.

The chain joins TRBV29-1 to TRBJ2-7; a weak D match, TRBD2 (7 bases). This CDR3 comprises 13 residues. Looked up from germline, CDR1 is SQVTM and CDR2 is ANQGSEA. V dropped 6 bases and J dropped 7 bases, with 19 bases sitting between them. This CDR3 reads CSVAQGGRGEQYF. CDR3 bases: TGCAGCGTCGCCCAGGGAGGGAGGGGGGAGCAGTACTTC.

In this sample, this clone turned up a few times. The V gene is TRBV30, the J gene TRBJ2-5; a weak D match, TRBD1 (6 bases). Trimming left V 3 bases short and J 1 base short, with 12 bases between. This CDR3 has 14 residues. Germline-derived CDR1 and CDR2 are GTSNPN and SVGIG (reference sequence). CDR3 sequence: CAWSSTGPQETQYF. CDR3 bases: TGTGCCTGGAGCTCGACAGGCCCCCAAGAGACCCAGTACTTC.